The clone carrying this T cell receptor beta chain came up many times. Trimming at V came to 6 bases and at J to 5 bases, leaving 3 bases not matched to a gene. This CDR3 is 13 amino acids long. The germline gives CDR1 KGHSH, CDR2 LQKENI. This sample is part of a study of metastatic and nonmetastatic thyroid tumors. Study details: The authors compared repertoires across blood and tumor or nodule tissue from malignant and benign thyroid patients.

Every patient underwent thyroid surgery untreated. In the study's own analysis: The study's classifier, a distant-metastasis tool for papillary thyroid cancer, was built using CDR3 differences across clinicopathological groups. TCRdb re-clonotyped the PCR reads through MiXCR. The V and J calls were determined by TCRdb, not by the authors. The sample includes approximately 6,400 clones, over 2.5% of them seen just once. The V gene is TRBV18, the J gene TRBJ1-5; TRBD1 matches at 8 bases. This receptor was identified in a female donor with papillary thyroid cancer or a benign thyroid nodule (not recorded which). Some clones in this sample may be carry-over from other donors' samples. Input material: tumor tissue. The CDR3: CASSATGDQPQHF. CDR3 coding DNA: TGTGCCAGCTCTGCGACAGGGGATCAGCCCCAGCATTTT.